This passage covers 29 T cell receptor beta chains from one sample sequenced in a study of cytomegalovirus exposure and HLA in healthy donors. The PCR employed 60 Vbeta primers together with 13 Jbeta primers. Assay: immunoSEQ multiplex PCR; the TCRdb copy retains only in-frame clones and omits some. The table shows about 140,000 clones, with approximately 84% occurring only once. The specimen sequenced was PBMCs. The source of these receptors is a man younger than 40 in good health and CMV-seropositive.

This clone was detected only a few times. The chain has TRBV6-5 and TRBJ1-2; the match to TRBD1 covers 9 bases. With V trimmed by 5 bases and J by 2 bases, 3 bases remained unmatched. Germline V gene data show CDR1 as MNHEY and CDR2 as SVGAGI. The CDR3 extends over 14 amino acids. CDR3 protein: CASSAGTGNYGYTF. As DNA, the CDR3 is TGTGCCAGCAGTGCCGGGACAGGGAACTATGGCTACACCTTC.

In this sample, this clone turned up once. The genes are TRBV7-2 and TRBJ1-2; D gene unclear. The V end lost 2 bases, the J end lost 1 base, and 11 bases lay between the germline ends. In germline, CDR1 is SGHTA, CDR2 FQGNSA. The CDR3 is 15 amino acids. CDR3: CASSLQPGFNYGYTF. The CDR3 coding sequence is TGTGCCAGCAGCTTACAGCCAGGATTTAACTATGGCTACACCTTC.

The genes are TRBV18 and TRBJ2-7; D call uncertain. Germline CDR1 reads KGHSH; CDR2 reads LQKENI. The CDR3 runs to 18 residues. V dropped 3 bases and J dropped 0 bases, with 21 bases sitting between them. CDR3 in DNA: TGTGCCAGCTCACCTTCCATGGGCGCCGCCGATAGCTCCTACGAGCAGTACTTC. Amino acid sequence: CASSPSMGAADSSYEQYF.

This rearrangement joins TRBV7-9 to TRBJ2-2; D unresolved. The CDR3 has 15 amino acids. V lost 5 bases and J lost 0, with 10 bases in between. CDR1 is SEHNR and CDR2 is FQNEAQ in the germline V gene (reference sequence). The CDR3 is CASSALGANTGELFF. The CDR3 coding sequence is TGTGCCAGCAGCGCGTTGGGCGCGAACACCGGGGAGCTGTTTTTT.

V and J are TRBV9 and TRBJ2-3, with 10 bases lining up with TRBD1. V lost 2 bases and J lost 3; bases outside the gene matches: 3. CDR3 length: 15 amino acids. Looked up from germline, CDR1 is SGDLS and CDR2 is YYNGEE. The CDR3 coding sequence is TGTGCCAGCAGCGTGGGACAGGGGAAAACAGATACGCAGTATTTT. It encodes CASSVGQGKTDTQYF.

The V and J genes are TRBV5-6 and TRBJ1-2; TRBD1 might be the D (5 bases). The length of the CDR3 is 14 residues. Germline-derived CDR1 and CDR2 are SGHDT and YYEEEE. V was shortened by 0 bases and J by 0 bases, with 6 bases between the two germline ends. CDR3 loop: CASSLAQANYGYTF. The CDR3 bases are TGTGCCAGCAGCTTGGCACAGGCTAACTATGGCTACACCTTC.

The J gene is TRBJ2-3, the V gene TRBV13; 9 bases fit TRBD1. Germline values: CDR1 PRHDT, CDR2 FYEKMQ (reference sequence). V lost 1 base and J lost 10; bases outside the gene matches: 12. The CDR3 has 16 residues. The CDR3 DNA reads TGTGCCAGCAGCTTAGTCGTAGGACAGGGGAGTCCGGCGCAGTATTTT. Protein sequence: CASSLVVGQGSPAQYF.

This chain links TRBV9 with TRBJ2-1; 7 nucleotides agree with TRBD2. Germline V lookup: CDR1 SGDLS, CDR2 YYNGEE. The CDR3 runs 15 residues. V lost 5 bases to trimming and J lost 0 bases; unmatched junction nucleotides: 5. CDR3 bases: TGTGCCAGCAGTCAAGCGGGAAACTCCTACAATGAGCAGTTCTTC. Amino acid sequence: CASSQAGNSYNEQFF. Based on the CDR3 plus reference TRBV9 and TRBJ2-1, the full variable domain is DSGVTQTPKHLITATGQRVTLRCSPRSGDLSVYWYQQSLDQGLQFLIQYYNGEERAKGNILERFSAQQFPDLHSELNLSSLELGDSALYFCASSQAGNSYNEQFFGPGTRLTVL.

This chain uses TRBV27 with TRBJ2-1; TRBD2 matches at 8 bases. With V trimmed by 6 bases and J by 7 bases, 5 bases remained unmatched. This CDR3 is 13 amino acids long. Germline loops: CDR1 MNHEY, CDR2 SMNVEV (reference sequence). The CDR3, as DNA: TGTGCCAGCAGGTTTAGCGGGGAGAATGAGCAGTTCTTC. Encoded protein: CASRFSGENEQFF.

This chain's CDR3 is CASSLDRGVDNEQFF. The CDR3 DNA reads as TGTGCCAGCAGCCTTGACAGGGGAGTCGACAATGAGCAGTTCTTC. This rearrangement joins TRBV28 to TRBJ2-1, with 8 bases aligning to TRBD1. The CDR3 loop spans 15 amino acids. Germline-derived CDR1 and CDR2 are MDHEN and SYDVKM. V was pared by 6 bases and J by 5 bases, with 9 bases of the junction left unmatched.

The chain joins TRBV2 to TRBJ2-3; D not certain. The CDR3 loop spans 13 amino acids. V was clipped by 5 bases and J by 1 base, with 7 bases between them. Looked up from germline, CDR1 is SNHLY and CDR2 is FYNNEI. The CDR3 protein is CASSLQGTDTQYF. For the CDR3, the DNA is TGTGCCAGCAGTCTCCAGGGCACAGATACGCAGTATTTT.

This chain links TRBV18 with TRBJ2-7, with no clear D. The CDR3 length is 13 residues. Looked up from germline, CDR1 is KGHSH and CDR2 is LQKENI. Deletions cut 3 bases from V and 1 base from J, with 7 bases between. The CDR3: CASSPAASYEQYF. Here the CDR3 DNA reads TGTGCCAGCTCACCGGCGGCGTCCTACGAGCAGTACTTC. The variable domain in full, completed from reference TRBV18 and TRBJ2-7, reads NAGVMQNPRHLVRRRGQEARLRCSPMKGHSHVYWYRQLPEEGLKFMVYLQKENIIDESGMPKERFSAEFPKEGPSILRIQQVVRGDSAAYFCASSPAASYEQYFGPGTRLTVT.

The chain uses TRBV5-1 and TRBJ1-1, with D perhaps TRBD1 (6 bases). The germline V and J ends were trimmed by 0 bases and 0 bases, with 9 bases remaining between them. The length of the CDR3 is 15 residues. Germline V gives CDR1 SGHRS, CDR2 YFSETQ. The CDR3 DNA is TGCGCCAGCAGCTTGGGGGGGCCGGTGAACACTGAAGCTTTCTTT. The encoded protein is CASSLGGPVNTEAFF. Full variable domain (missing parts from reference TRBV5-1 and TRBJ1-1): KAGVTQTPRYLIKTRGQQVTLSCSPISGHRSVSWYQQTPGQGLQFLFEYFSETQRNKGNFPGRFSGRQFSNSRSEMNVSTLELGDSALYLCASSLGGPVNTEAFFGQGTRLTVV.

This clone showed up just a few times. The chain recombines TRBV7-9 with TRBJ2-7; 7 bases are shared with TRBD1. The CDR3 sequence is 14 residues long. The germline V gene encodes CDR1 SEHNR and CDR2 FQNEAQ (reference sequence). The trim removed 3 bases at V and 2 bases at J, leaving 4 bases unmatched. The CDR3 region has the DNA TGTGCCAGCAGCTTCCGAGGGGGCCCCTACGAGCAGTACTTC. Its translation is CASSFRGGPYEQYF.

This chain joins TRBV5-6 and TRBJ2-2; 12 bases line up with TRBD2. Trimming removed 0 bases from V and 3 bases from J; junction bases left unmatched: 9. CDR3 length: 19 residues. The V gene's germline CDR1 is SGHDT and CDR2 YYEEEE. The CDR3 spells CASSLEIGLAGGHTGELFF. CDR3 in DNA: TGTGCCAGCAGCTTGGAGATCGGGCTAGCGGGAGGGCACACCGGGGAGCTGTTTTTT.

The chain joins TRBV2 to TRBJ2-5; the D gene is possibly TRBD1 (7 bases). Germline V gene lookup returns CDR1 SNHLY and CDR2 FYNNEI. The CDR3 consists of 15 residues. Deletions cut 10 bases from V and 0 bases from J, with 18 bases between. The CDR3 DNA reads as TGTGCCAACACCCGACAGGGACTGTACCAAGAGACCCAGTACTTC. Translation: CANTRQGLYQETQYF.

The genes are TRBV9 and TRBJ2-3; 9 nucleotides line up with TRBD1. Germline V gene sequence: CDR1 SGDLS, CDR2 YYNGEE. With 4 bases clipped from V and 2 bases from J, the junction kept 11 bases outside the gene matches. The CDR3 has 17 residues. CDR3 sequence: CASSYNWDRAFTDTQYF. The CDR3 bases are TGTGCCAGCAGCTACAACTGGGACAGGGCCTTCACAGATACGCAGTATTTT.

The chain uses TRBV28 and TRBJ1-1; 9 nucleotides align to TRBD1. This CDR3 has 14 amino acids. Losses at the gene ends were 2 bases for V and 3 bases for J; bases not matched to a gene: 1. The germline V gene has CDR1 MDHEN and CDR2 SYDVKM. This chain's CDR3 is CASSLGQGYTEAFF. Here the CDR3 DNA reads TGTGCCAGCAGTTTAGGACAGGGGTACACTGAAGCTTTCTTT. The full variable domain, its missing parts supplied by reference TRBV28 and TRBJ1-1, is DVKVTQSSRYLVKRTGEKVFLECVQDMDHENMFWYRQDPGLGLRLIYFSYDVKMKEKGDIPEGYSVSREKKERFSLILESASTNQTSMYLCASSLGQGYTEAFFGQGTRLTVV.

This sequence joins TRBV7-9 and TRBJ1-3; 8 bases are shared with TRBD1. CDR1 is SEHNR, CDR2 FQNEAQ, per germline (reference sequence). The length of the CDR3 is 15 residues. Losses at the gene ends were 5 bases for V and 2 bases for J; bases not matched to a gene: 5. CDR3 amino acids: CASSRPGQAGNTIYF. DNA for the CDR3: TGTGCCAGCAGCCGACCGGGACAGGCTGGAAACACCATATATTTT.

The gene calls are TRBV4-1 and TRBJ2-7; 9 bases map to TRBD1. With V trimmed by 1 base and J by 6 bases, 10 bases remained unmatched. Per germline, CDR1 MGHRA and CDR2 YSYEKL. The CDR3 length is 16 residues. For the CDR3, the DNA is TGCGCCAGCAGCCAAGCTCCACAGGGGGCACCTGGCGAGCAGTACTTC. It encodes CASSQAPQGAPGEQYF.

The V and J genes are TRBV4-1 and TRBJ1-1; perhaps TRBD1 as D (6 bases). V lost 0 bases, J lost 2 bases, and 10 bases lay in between. Germline V gene lookup returns CDR1 MGHRA and CDR2 YSYEKL. The CDR3 sequence is 15 residues long. The CDR3 region is CASSQERGTNTEAFF. The CDR3 bases are TGCGCCAGCAGCCAAGAAAGGGGGACCAACACTGAAGCTTTCTTT.

V gene TRBV5-4 combines with J gene TRBJ2-1; the match to TRBD2 covers 8 bases. The CDR3 contains 14 residues. V dropped 5 bases and J dropped 13; count of bases not matched to a gene: 14. Germline V CDR1 and CDR2: SGHNT, YYREEE (reference sequence). This CDR3 reads CASSLTSDQETQFF. In DNA, the CDR3 is TGTGCCAGCAGTTTGACTAGCGACCAAGAGACCCAGTTCTTC. Combining the CDR3 with reference TRBV5-4 and TRBJ2-1 gives the whole variable domain ETGVTQSPTHLIKTRGQQVTLRCSSQSGHNTVSWYQQALGQGPQFIFQYYREEENGRGNFPPRFSGLQFPNYSSELNVNALELDDSALYLCASSLTSDQETQFFGPGTRLTVL.

The V gene is TRBV29-1, the J gene TRBJ1-1, with unresolved D. In germline, CDR1 is SQVTM, CDR2 ANQGSEA. The CDR3 spans 15 residues. Trimming stripped 4 bases from V and 4 bases from J, with 19 bases between. The CDR3 loop is CSVVPLKVTGTEAFF. The CDR3 region has the DNA TGCAGCGTTGTGCCCTTGAAAGTAACGGGCACTGAAGCTTTCTTT.

V usage is TRBV27 and J usage is TRBJ2-1, with TRBD2 matching over 12 bases. This CDR3 region has 16 residues. J gave up 7 bases and V 2 bases, and 6 bases lay outside the gene matches. Germline V lookup: CDR1 MNHEY, CDR2 SMNVEV (reference sequence). The CDR3 loop is CASSLLPSGRGNEQFF. The CDR3 nucleotides read TGTGCCAGCAGTTTACTCCCTAGCGGGAGGGGGAATGAGCAGTTCTTC.

The chain is built from TRBV28 and TRBJ2-3; TRBD2 matches 7 bases. The CDR3 has 14 residues. V was clipped by 2 bases and J by 2 bases; unmatched bases: 1. CDR1 is MDHEN and CDR2 is SYDVKM in the germline V gene. DNA of the CDR3: TGTGCCAGCAGTTTACTAGCGGCCACAGATACGCAGTATTTT. Translation: CASSLLAATDTQYF.

V and J are TRBV6-6 and TRBJ1-2; D remains ambiguous. CDR3 length: 12 amino acids. Trimming cost V 6 bases and J 4 bases, with 9 bases left between them. The V gene's germline CDR1 is MNHNY and CDR2 SVGAGI (reference sequence). CDR3 bases: TGTGCCAGCAGCGAAGAGTCCTATGGCTACACCTTC. It yields the protein CASSEESYGYTF.

The rearrangement joins TRBV6-5 to TRBJ2-1; D might be TRBD2 (6 bases). Germline-derived CDR1 and CDR2 are MNHEY and SVGAGI. This CDR3 comprises 14 residues. V lost 6 bases and J lost 7, with 16 bases in between. CDR3 nucleotide sequence: TGTGCCAGCAGCCCACGGGGGAAGATGAATGAGCAGTTCTTC. Translating it yields CASSPRGKMNEQFF.

The chain recombines TRBV10-3 with TRBJ1-2, with 11 bases that match TRBD1. CDR1 and CDR2 from the germline V gene are ENHRY and SYGVKD. The ends lost 2 bases at V and 8 bases at J; junction bases unmatched: 10. The CDR3 runs to 16 residues. CDR3 DNA sequence: TGTGCCATCAGTGAGAAGAGCGGACAGGGGGCAGGGGGCTACACCTTC. It specifies CAISEKSGQGAGGYTF.

The sample holds one count of this clone. The chain uses TRBV19 and TRBJ2-3; 13 bases are a match to TRBD2. Germline V gives CDR1 LNHDA, CDR2 SQIVND (reference sequence). The CDR3 has 17 amino acids. J lost 4 bases, V lost 3 bases, and 7 bases had no gene match. The CDR3 region is CASSILGLAGRADTQYF. Here the CDR3 DNA reads TGTGCCAGTAGTATTCTGGGACTAGCGGGAAGGGCAGATACGCAGTATTTT.